The present entry profiles one T cell receptor (beta chain) with its context. What it binds is unknown. This CDR3 is 13 amino acids long. CDR1 SNHLY and CDR2 FYNNEI come from the germline V gene. Trimming took off 4 bases at V and 6 bases at J, with 11 bases between the two ends. Patients had resection in Japan or China between about 2013 and 2018. Two lung cancer pathologists independently confirmed each histologic diagnosis. These data originate in a study of immune evolution from preneoplasia to lung adenocarcinoma. Measured with immunoSEQ multiplex PCR; TCRdb has only the in-frame clones, and not every one. The sample yields fewer than 6,000 clones, approximately 83% seen once. Whole-study findings and limits: Later-stage lesions seemingly showed higher T cell density and diversity than normal lung. Top clone share appeared to fall from AAH through AIS, MIA, adenocarcinoma.

Sequencing was carried out using FFPE normal lung tissue adjacent to the tumor. The receptor was derived from a person over 45 with lung adenocarcinoma. The rearrangement joins TRBV2 to TRBJ2-3, with a possible D match to TRBD2 (6 bases). CDR3 residues: CASSGLVSDTQYF. Written as DNA, the CDR3 is TGTGCCAGCAGTGGACTAGTTTCCGATACGCAGTATTTT.